The sample holds a few counts of the clone carrying this T cell receptor beta chain. What it recognizes is unknown. The entry originates in a study of post-analysis software for immune sequencing data. General study points: Strong co-clustering by F measure was seen for same-batch samples. In patients, roughly 5 TRBV segments were more frequent than in controls, with TRBV5-6, TRBV5-1 and TRBV20-1 among them.

The CDR3 covers 17 residues. V lost 5 bases to trimming and J lost 3 bases; unmatched junction nucleotides: 13. The germline V gene has CDR1 DFQATT and CDR2 SNEGSKA (reference sequence). The authors incorporated unique molecular identifiers into the TCR beta cDNA libraries. With roughly 1 to 11 million T cells as the source, some 510,000 cDNA molecules resulted. TCRdb reprocessed the PCR reads with MiXCR, giving one entry per CDR3 protein. The repertoire includes about 800,000 distinct CDR3 sequences, 25% to 30% of them detected once, and roughly 0.53% sits in the top ten. Sequenced input: blood. This chain connects TRBV20-1 to TRBJ2-1; 10 nucleotides agree with TRBD2. This receptor was obtained from a girl aged 5 to 17 with multiple sclerosis. The CDR3 bases are TGCAGTGCTCCCCTAGCGGGAGAACGGCGGTTCTACAATGAGCAGTTCTTC. Its translation: CSAPLAGERRFYNEQFF.